This T cell receptor (beta chain) appears in the sequencing data of a study of shared clonotypes between healthy human individuals. Trimming removed 7 bases at V and 4 bases at J, with 19 bases between. Germline assignment: CDR1 MNHNS and CDR2 SASEGT. The CDR3 consists of 15 residues. Assay: immunoSEQ multiplex PCR; the TCRdb copy retains only in-frame clones and omits some. This table holds about 2.2 million clones, just over 90% found once. CD45RO-negative cells were positively selected for CCR7, leaving out terminally differentiated effector memory CD45RA+ cells. The source is a man aged 18 to 35 in good health. Some clones in this sample may be carry-over from other donors' samples. The genes are TRBV6-1 and TRBJ1-2; D is perhaps TRBD1 (6 bases). Sequencing input: naive CD8+ T cells from PBMCs. CDR3 amino acids: CASKAGWSGAYGYTF. CDR3 coding DNA: TGTGCCAGCAAAGCGGGGTGGTCAGGGGCCTATGGCTACACCTTC.